This T cell receptor (beta chain) emerged from a study of regulatory T cells in long-lasting Graves disease. The time point here: persistent/refractory GD, antithyroid drugs over 5 years with positive TRAb. From RNA extracted from PBMCs, the TCR library was made. CDR3 size: 16 residues. V lost 8 bases to trimming and J lost 2 bases, with 20 bases between them. Germline values: CDR1 MNHEY, CDR2 SMNVEV (reference sequence). Study findings and constraints: Fewer public clonotypes were shared by new patients (around 970) than by persistent patients (roughly 2,500). Accuracy may have suffered from the small sample size.

About this clonotype: Its antigen remains unknown.

TCR beta libraries were built with iRepertoire HTBI primers and Arm-PCR of CDR3 regions. TCRdb reprocessed the multiplex PCR reads via MiXCR and lists one record per CDR3 protein. The data show some 450,000 distinct CDR3 sequences, about 20% seen once. This sequence joins TRBV27 and TRBJ2-3; perhaps TRBD1 as D (6 bases). The origin of this receptor is a female donor with Graves disease. The material was peripheral blood mononuclear cells (PBMCs), obtained when the disease was refractory, from a patient treated with antithyroid drugs. CDR3 amino acids: CASGSEDSRNTDTQYF. The CDR3 DNA reads TGTGCCAGCGGTTCAGAGGACAGTAGAAACACAGATACGCAGTATTTT.